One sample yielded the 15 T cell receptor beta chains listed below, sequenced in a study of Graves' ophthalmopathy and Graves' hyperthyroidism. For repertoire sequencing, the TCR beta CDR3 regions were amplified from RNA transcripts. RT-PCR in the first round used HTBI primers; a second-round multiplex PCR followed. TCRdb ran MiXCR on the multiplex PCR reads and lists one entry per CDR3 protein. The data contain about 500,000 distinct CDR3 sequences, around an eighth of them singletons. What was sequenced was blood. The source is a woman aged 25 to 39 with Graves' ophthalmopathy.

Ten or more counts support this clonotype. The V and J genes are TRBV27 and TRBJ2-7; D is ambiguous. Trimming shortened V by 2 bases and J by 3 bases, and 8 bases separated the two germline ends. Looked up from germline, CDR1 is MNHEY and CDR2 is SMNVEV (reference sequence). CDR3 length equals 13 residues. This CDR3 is CASSLGWDYEQYF. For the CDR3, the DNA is TGTGCCAGCAGTTTAGGGTGGGACTACGAGCAGTACTTC.

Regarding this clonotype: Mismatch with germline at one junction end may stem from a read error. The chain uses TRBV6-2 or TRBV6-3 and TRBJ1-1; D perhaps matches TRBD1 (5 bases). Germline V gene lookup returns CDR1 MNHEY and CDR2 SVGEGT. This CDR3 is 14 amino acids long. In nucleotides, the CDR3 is TGTGCCAGCAGTTACGCCCTGGGAGGGACTGATGCTTTCTTT. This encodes CASSYALGGTDAFF.

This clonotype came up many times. The CDR3 sequence is CASRGTGELFF. The DNA for the CDR3 is TGTGCCAGCAGGGGCACCGGGGAGCTGTTTTTT. The chain joins TRBV2 to TRBJ2-2; D remains ambiguous. V shed 6 bases and J shed 4 bases, with 3 bases lying between them. This CDR3 comprises 11 residues. From germline, CDR1 is SNHLY and CDR2 FYNNEI.

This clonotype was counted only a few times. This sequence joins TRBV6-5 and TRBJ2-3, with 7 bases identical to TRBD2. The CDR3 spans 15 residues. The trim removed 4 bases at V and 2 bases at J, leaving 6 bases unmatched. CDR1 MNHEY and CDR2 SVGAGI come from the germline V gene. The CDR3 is CASSFTSADTDTQYF. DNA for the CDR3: TGTGCCAGCAGTTTTACTAGCGCCGACACAGATACGCAGTATTTT.

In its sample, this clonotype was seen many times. In nucleotides, the CDR3 is TGTGCCAGCAGTAGACTGGACAGGCCCGGGAGGGACTACACCTTC. Encoded protein: CASSRLDRPGRDYTF. V gene TRBV28 combines with J gene TRBJ1-2; 7 bases line up with TRBD1. Germline lookup yields CDR1 MDHEN and CDR2 SYDVKM. V was pared by 5 bases and J by 10 bases, with 16 bases of the junction left unmatched. This CDR3 contains 15 residues.

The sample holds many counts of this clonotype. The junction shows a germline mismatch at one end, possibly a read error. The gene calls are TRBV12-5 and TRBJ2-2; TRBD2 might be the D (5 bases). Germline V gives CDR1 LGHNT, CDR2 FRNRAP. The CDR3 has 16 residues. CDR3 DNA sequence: TGCGCTAGTGCCAATGACACGGCGAGGGTCACCGGGGAGCTGTTTTTT. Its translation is CASANDTARVTGELFF.

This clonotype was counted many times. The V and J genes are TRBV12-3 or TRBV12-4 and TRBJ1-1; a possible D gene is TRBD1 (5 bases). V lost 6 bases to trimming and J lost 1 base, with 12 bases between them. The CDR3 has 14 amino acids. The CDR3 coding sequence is TGTGCCAGCAGCCGGGTTCAGGGGAACACTGAAGCTTTCTTT. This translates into CASSRVQGNTEAFF.

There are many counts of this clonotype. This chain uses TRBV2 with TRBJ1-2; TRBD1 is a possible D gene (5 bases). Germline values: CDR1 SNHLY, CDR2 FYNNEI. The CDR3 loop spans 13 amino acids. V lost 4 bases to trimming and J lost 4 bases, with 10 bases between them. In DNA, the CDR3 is TGTGCCAGCAGTGTCTCTGGGGGCTATGGCTACACCTTC. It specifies CASSVSGGYGYTF.

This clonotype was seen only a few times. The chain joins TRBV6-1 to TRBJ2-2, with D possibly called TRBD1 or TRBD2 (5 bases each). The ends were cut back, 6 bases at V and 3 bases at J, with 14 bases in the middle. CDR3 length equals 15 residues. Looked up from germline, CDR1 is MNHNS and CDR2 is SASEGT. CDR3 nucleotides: TGTGCCAGCAGCGGGGCAGGGTTGGACACCGGGGAGCTGTTTTTT. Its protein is CASSGAGLDTGELFF.

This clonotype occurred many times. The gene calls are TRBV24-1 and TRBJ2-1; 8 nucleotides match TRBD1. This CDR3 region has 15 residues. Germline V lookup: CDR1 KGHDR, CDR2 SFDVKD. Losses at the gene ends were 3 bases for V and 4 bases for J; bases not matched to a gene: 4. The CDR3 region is CATSDRQGLYNEQFF. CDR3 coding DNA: TGTGCCACCAGTGATCGACAGGGGTTATACAATGAGCAGTTCTTC.

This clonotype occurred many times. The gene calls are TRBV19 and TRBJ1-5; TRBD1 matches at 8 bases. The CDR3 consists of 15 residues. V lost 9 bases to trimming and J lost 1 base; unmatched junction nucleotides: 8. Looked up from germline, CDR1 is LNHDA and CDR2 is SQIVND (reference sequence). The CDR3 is CASKRTGPSNQPQHF. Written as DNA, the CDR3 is TGTGCCAGCAAGAGGACAGGGCCGAGCAATCAGCCCCAGCATTTT.

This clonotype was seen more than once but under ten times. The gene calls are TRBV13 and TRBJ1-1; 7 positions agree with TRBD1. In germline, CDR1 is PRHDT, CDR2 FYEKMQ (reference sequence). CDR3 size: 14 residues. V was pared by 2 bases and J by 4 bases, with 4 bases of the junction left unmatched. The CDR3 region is CASSLMTGSTEAFF. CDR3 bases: TGTGCCAGCAGCTTAATGACAGGGAGCACTGAAGCTTTCTTT.

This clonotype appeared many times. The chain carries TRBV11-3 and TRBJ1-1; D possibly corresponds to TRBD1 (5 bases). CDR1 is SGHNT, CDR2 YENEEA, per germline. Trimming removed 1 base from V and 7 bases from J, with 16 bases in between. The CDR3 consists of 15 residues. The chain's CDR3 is CASSLVPGRADEAFF. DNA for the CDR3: TGTGCCAGCAGCTTAGTTCCGGGGCGAGCAGATGAAGCTTTCTTT.

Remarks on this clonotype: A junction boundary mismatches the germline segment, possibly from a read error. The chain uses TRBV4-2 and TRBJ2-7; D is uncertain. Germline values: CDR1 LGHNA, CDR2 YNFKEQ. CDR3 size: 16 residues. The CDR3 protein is CASSPTHQHFSHEQYF. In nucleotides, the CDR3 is TGTGCCAGCAGCCCGACGCACCAGCATTTCTCCCACGAGCAGTACTTC.

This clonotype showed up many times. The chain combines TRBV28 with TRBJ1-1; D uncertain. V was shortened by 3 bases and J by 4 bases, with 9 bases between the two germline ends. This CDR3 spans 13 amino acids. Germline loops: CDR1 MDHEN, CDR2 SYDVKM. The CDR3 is CASSLRHSTEAFF. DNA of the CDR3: TGTGCCAGCAGTTTGAGGCACTCCACTGAAGCTTTCTTT.